This T cell receptor beta chain derives from a study of CD8+ T cells in alopecia areata. Germline V gene data show CDR1 as MNHEY and CDR2 as SMNVEV (reference sequence). Trimming left V 6 bases short and J 3 bases short, with 12 bases between. The CDR3 runs to 13 residues. Sequencing used cDNA as its template, made by extracting RNA and reverse transcribing it. Clones were read by immunoSEQ multiplex PCR, and TCRdb kept only the in-frame ones, dropping some. This sample carries some 110,000 clones, roughly 50% of them seen once, and the ten largest clones take 25% to 30%. The treatment is: oral pan-JAK inhibitor, 5-10 mg twice daily.

This clonotype originated in a human donor with alopecia areata. The source was CD8+ T cells sorted from blood, collected at week 4, from a patient treated with tofacitinib. The chain uses TRBV27 and TRBJ2-7; weak D call: TRBD2 (5 bases). Here the CDR3 reads CASSQDSDYEQYF. CDR3 nucleotide sequence: TGTGCCAGCAGCCAGGACTCCGACTACGAGCAGTACTTC.